The present TCR beta chain was sequenced within a study of T cell repertoires in cytomegalovirus infection. The overall study: CMV epitopes, recently identified HLA-C-restricted and well-studied HLA-B-restricted, were used. Carrying CMV and the relevant HLA type showed in public TCR beta signatures. General study results and limits: Across the ex vivo response, the dominant clonotypes were HLA-C-restricted CMV-specific TCR beta clonotypes.

Regarding this clonotype: As yet, its antigen is unknown.

The CDR3 is 18 residues long. V shed 3 bases and J 3 bases; nucleotides not matched to a gene: 14. From germline, CDR1 is MDHEN and CDR2 SYDVKM. TCRdb fed the reads into MiXCR, producing one record per CDR3 protein. In the table there are over 40,000 distinct CDR3 sequences, about a fifth of which are singletons. The V and J genes are TRBV28 and TRBJ1-5, with 7 bases matching TRBD1. This clonotype was obtained from a human donor in good health (CMV status not recorded). Some clones in this sample may be carry-over from other donors' samples. Source: CD8+ T cells from cultured PBMCs, taken from culture after CMV antigen stimulation. CDR3 DNA sequence: TGTGCCAGCAGTTTCCCTTCGACCCGGGACAGCAACAATCAGCCCCAGCATTTT. It translates to CASSFPSTRDSNNQPQHF.